This TCR beta chain came from a study of long-term antiretroviral therapy in people with HIV (dated by TCRdb to 2022 to 2024). About the investigation overall: The earliest samples were collected roughly a decade before the 2015 WHO recommendation for immediate ART, at a time when ART was usually postponed until CD4 counts fell. No cross-contamination during QIAcube processing was shown when test extractions of a monoclonal T-cell line were performed alongside 25 to 35 polyclonal samples. Of the 30 participants with HIV, roughly 10 were female. A total of under 250 cryopreserved PBMC samples came from a few dozen adults with confirmed HIV infection and were collected serially over a mean of roughly 6 years (range 1-12). This retrospective serial study examined whether starting ART and sustained HIV suppression were associated with changes in the composition and diversity of the TRB repertoire in peripheral blood. Study-wide findings and limitations: Starting ART was linked to a significant rise in TRB diversity, yet even after long-term ART the diversity remained significantly lower than in transplant donor controls. Because pre-ART samples had limited cell numbers, profiling was done on unsorted PBMC rather than on sorted CD4+ and CD8+ T cells. Inferences about post-ART repertoire changes are limited because no data were available on ART adherence, viral resistance or therapy changes. The samples span the years 2004 to 2017, and the ART regimens used at that time may not be as effective as current regimens. CDR3 length ranges in HIV repertoires were narrower than in controls, and network structure suggested an antigen-experienced repertoire with only a slight naive shift after ART. At every time point, the repertoire was dominated by expanded TRB clones first identified before ART initiation, although this dominance fluctuated and, in many PLHIV, declined after ART. Because PBMC availability was limited, only the TCR beta chain was sequenced, with no alpha chain pairing.

The CDR3 sequence holds 15 residues, the cysteine and phenylalanine included. Only the CDR3 DNA is retained, 45 bases long and in frame from the first base. V loses 2 bases at its end and J loses 0 bases; junction bases beyond the gene matches: 4. CDR1 and CDR2 are drawn from the germline V gene: SGDLS, YYNGEE. The immunoSEQ hsTCRB v3.0 assay was used at survey level resolution to sequence the TRB variable region. The targeted TRB sequencing depth was roughly 40,000-55,000 T-cell genomes per sample. An Illumina MiSeq with a v3 150-cycle kit was used to sequence the pooled TRB libraries. The source study handled its data this way. Repertoire analysis ran in R within a reproducible Nextflow workflow covering QC, data transformation and analysis. LymphoSeq2, an R package for exploring AIRR-Seq data, was used to implement the custom analyses. Four samples yielding fewer than 5000 total TRB sequences were excluded, leaving 150 to 200 analyzed HIV repertoires. Among the approximately 180 retained HIV repertoires, 59 were collected before ART initiation and fewer than 150 were collected after ART initiation. Repertoires were downsampled to 5000 TRB nucleotide sequences, and summary statistics were averaged over 100 downsampling iterations. Only TRB sequences with CDR3 regions of at least seven amino acids were retained for analysis. Diversity was assessed using a clonality score derived from Shannon entropy and using the Gini coefficient. In repertoire networks, the top 5000 CDR3 amino acid sequences were linked whenever an edit distance of one separated two sequences. GLIPH2 predicted antigen specificity groups and MHC restriction for TRB CDR3 amino acid sequences. Known CMV, EBV, HIV or tissue antigen associations were flagged by matching CDR3 amino acid sequences against VDJdb and McPAS-TCR. Pre-ART, post-ART and control groups were compared with Wilcoxon signed-rank tests and Holm-Bonferroni correction. The source is immuneACCESS, and TCRdb retained only in-frame sequences with V and J called. Part of the clones is not carried over; for the studies checked, unresolved V genes explain less than half of this, and the remainder is unexplained. That table supplies the V and J calls and clone size; D and trimming were determined from the DNA. Present in this sample are about 20,000 clones, roughly 80% of which were seen just once. 15% of the sample is in the top ten clones.

In the case of this clone: It has no known antigen specificity. The record has no base qualities; no much larger clone is one base away.

To be included, a participant needed at least one PBMC sample from before ART initiation plus at least two post-ART samples. Treatment was received in the United States of America by all participants with HIV. Before DNA extraction, cryopreserved samples of roughly 0.85-10 million PBMC were thawed and washed. At the time of the earliest PBMC sample for each participant with HIV, ages ranged from about 23 to 60 years. Each participant contributed PBMC samples from 1-4 timepoints before ART initiation and 2-8 timepoints after ART initiation, with a median of 7 samples. Serial HIV viral load, CD4+ T-cell count, ART history and demographic data were obtained for every participant. Genomic DNA was extracted from unsorted PBMC with a Qiagen kit on a QIAcube, processed in batches of 12 samples.

The sequencing used unsorted PBMCs, collected approximately 2.5 years before starting antiretroviral therapy. The V and J genes are TRBV9 and TRBJ2-7; 8 middle bases align to TRBD2. This TCR was sampled from a woman between 50 and 59 years old with HIV. The CDR3 protein sequence reads: CASSVSGGVSYEQYF. The bases are TGTGCCAGCAGCGTGAGCGGGGGTGTCTCCTACGAGCAGTACTTC.